This T cell receptor (beta chain) appears in the sequencing data of a study of response to subunit inactivated influenza vaccine. Broader study findings: The authors put forward the suggestion that each seasonal influenza vaccination may bring in only a limited number of new T cells.

Using its own MiXCR run on the RT-PCR reads, TCRdb lists one record per CDR3 protein. Of about 480,000 distinct CDR3 sequences in the sample, approximately 13% were seen once. Germline assignment: CDR1 SGHDT and CDR2 YYEEEE. With 5 bases clipped from V and 5 bases from J, the junction kept 4 bases outside the gene matches. The CDR3 sequence is 14 residues long. This clonotype was seen at least ten times. Antigen: not known. Sequenced here: PBMCs from blood, sampled about 40 days after vaccination. The chain carries TRBV5-6 and TRBJ2-1; 10 bases align to TRBD2. The sequence came from a man aged 45-65 years who received an inactivated influenza vaccine. The CDR3: CASRLAGVNNEQFF. For the CDR3, the DNA is TGTGCCAGCAGGCTAGCGGGGGTAAACAATGAGCAGTTCTTC.